This T cell receptor (beta chain) was identified in a study of blood T cell repertoires in COVID-19. Method: immunoSEQ multiplex PCR; TCRdb's copy keeps in-frame clones and lacks some. The repertoire has approximately 300,000 clones, around nine tenths of them found once; the top ten carry about 4.6%. The V and J ends lost 2 bases and 1 base, in that order; junction bases with no gene match: 4. The CDR3 spans 16 residues. CDR1 SNHLY and CDR2 FYNNEI come from the germline V gene. This TCR was sampled from a man in his forties with acute or convalescent COVID-19. Source material: peripheral blood. This chain uses TRBV2 with TRBJ1-5; 8 nucleotides match TRBD1. CDR3 bases: TGTGCCAGCAGTGAACAGGGGGCCAGAAGCAATCAGCCCCAGCATTTT. It encodes CASSEQGARSNQPQHF.